This is a list of T cell receptor beta chains from one sample in a study of shared clonotypes between healthy human individuals. Data came from immunoSEQ multiplex PCR; TCRdb stores just in-frame clones and leaves some out. The sample shows 500,000 to 550,000 clones, roughly 95% of them seen only once. Sequencing used naive CD4+ T cells sorted from blood. The receptors stem from a woman in her twenties or thirties in good health. CDR3s include the opening cysteine and the closing phenylalanine or tryptophan. The order of the fields is V gene, CDR3 length, CDR3 protein.

TRBV2,12,CASSFEGREQYF
TRBV27,14,CASSLSTRVTEAFF
TRBV28,12,CASSLKRQPQHF
TRBV5-1,16,CASSFWREAQTGELFF
TRBV5-1,17,CASSHRPQGSQDTEAFF
TRBV2,12,CASSGELAEQFF
TRBV5-1,14,CASSPDRGGQPQHF
TRBV6-5,14,CASSYSGVTYEQYF
TRBV29-1,13,CSVEEQNILGYTF
TRBV11-2,16,CASSLRLAGGGETQYF
TRBV7-6,14,CASRGLVGTGELFF